The clone carrying this T cell receptor beta chain has at least ten counts. The antigen is undetermined. TCRdb reprocessed the 5' RACE reads via MiXCR and lists one record per CDR3 protein. The sample carries about 210,000 distinct CDR3 sequences, less than 9.5% recorded once. The record originates from a study of identical twins. Whole-study results and caveats: Invariant cells of the MAIT and iNKT types might have partly distorted the zero-insertion analyses. Fewer insertions marked abundant cord blood beta clonotypes; young adult naive trended weakly, memory not at all. Beta out-of-frame sequences displayed a weaker excess of sharing between twins.

The germline V and J ends were trimmed by 3 bases and 1 base, with 18 bases remaining between them. This CDR3 is built from 17 residues. The V gene's germline CDR1 is SGHRS and CDR2 YFSETQ. The origin of this receptor is a young woman in good health. V is TRBV5-1 and J is TRBJ2-3; weak D call: TRBD1 (6 bases). What was sequenced was memory (CD45RO+) T cells sorted from blood. CDR3 coding DNA: TGCGCCAGCAGCTATGGGACATCTTCGGCTGGCACAGATACGCAGTATTTT. Its translation is CASSYGTSSAGTDTQYF.